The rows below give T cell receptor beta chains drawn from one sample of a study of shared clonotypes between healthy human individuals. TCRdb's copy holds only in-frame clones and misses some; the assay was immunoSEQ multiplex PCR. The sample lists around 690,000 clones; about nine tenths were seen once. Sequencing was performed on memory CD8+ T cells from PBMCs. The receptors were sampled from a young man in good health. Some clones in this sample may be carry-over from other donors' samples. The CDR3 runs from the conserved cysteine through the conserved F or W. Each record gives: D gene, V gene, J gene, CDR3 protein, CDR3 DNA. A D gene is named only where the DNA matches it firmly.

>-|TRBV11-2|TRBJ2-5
CASSLDETQYF
TGTGCCAGCAGCTTAGATGAGACCCAGTACTTC
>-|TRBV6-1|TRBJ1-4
CASSEAGEAAGEKLFF
TGTGCCAGCAGTGAAGCGGGGGAAGCGGCAGGCGAAAAACTGTTTTTT
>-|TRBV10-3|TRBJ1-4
CAISPQGREKLFF
TGTGCCATCAGCCCACAGGGTAGGGAAAAACTGTTTTTT
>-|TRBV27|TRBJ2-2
CASSLPRPGELFF
TGTGCCAGCAGTTTACCTCGCCCCGGGGAGCTGTTTTTT
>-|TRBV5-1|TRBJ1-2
CASSLLSERGYYGYTF
TGCGCCAGCAGCTTACTTTCCGAAAGGGGATACTATGGCTACACCTTC
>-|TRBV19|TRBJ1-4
CASSISLRQERNEKLFF
TGTGCCAGTAGTATCTCCTTAAGACAGGAACGGAATGAAAAACTGTTTTTT
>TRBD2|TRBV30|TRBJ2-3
CAWVGLPGLSTDTQYF
TGTGCCTGGGTGGGACTACCGGGTCTAAGCACAGATACGCAGTATTTT
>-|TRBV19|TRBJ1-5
CASSSGERRGDQPQHF
TGTGCCAGTTCTAGCGGGGAGCGGAGAGGAGATCAGCCCCAGCATTTT
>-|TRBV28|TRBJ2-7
CASSSRQKVAEQYF
TGTGCCAGCAGTTCCAGACAGAAGGTTGCCGAGCAGTACTTC
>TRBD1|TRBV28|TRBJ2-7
CASSPPDREVYEQYF
TGTGCCAGCAGTCCCCCGGACAGGGAAGTTTACGAGCAGTACTTC
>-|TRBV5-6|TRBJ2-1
CASSAAGAGSGNEQFF
TGTGCCAGCAGCGCCGCAGGGGCAGGGTCCGGCAATGAGCAGTTCTTC
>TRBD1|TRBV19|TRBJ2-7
CASSIRGGQGAYEQYF
TGTGCCAGTAGTATAAGAGGGGGACAGGGAGCCTACGAGCAGTACTTC
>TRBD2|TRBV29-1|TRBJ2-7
CSVEGASGSYEQYF
TGCAGCGTTGAAGGGGCTAGCGGGAGCTACGAGCAGTACTTC
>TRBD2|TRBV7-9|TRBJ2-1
CASSSPGTSGRALNEQFF
TGTGCCAGCAGCTCCCCGGGGACTAGCGGGAGGGCCTTAAATGAGCAGTTCTTC
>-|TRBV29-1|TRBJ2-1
CSVGMAYNEQFF
TGCAGCGTCGGAATGGCCTACAATGAGCAGTTCTTC